These 30 T cell receptor beta chains share one sample of origin, sequenced in a study of Graves' ophthalmopathy and Graves' hyperthyroidism. CDR3 regions of TCR beta were amplified from RNA transcripts. The workflow started with a first-round RT-PCR run with HTBI primers and then moved on to a second-round multiplex PCR. TCRdb analysed the multiplex PCR reads with MiXCR anew, one entry per CDR3 protein. The profile shows about 390,000 distinct CDR3 sequences, about a sixth of them singletons. Sequencing was carried out using peripheral blood. These receptor sequences come from an adult woman with stable Graves' hyperthyroidism.

This clonotype occurred many times. The V gene is TRBV19, the J gene TRBJ2-5; no clear D. The V end was cut by 2 bases, the J end by 5 bases, with 18 bases between. This CDR3 spans 16 amino acids. Looked up from germline, CDR1 is LNHDA and CDR2 is SQIVND (reference sequence). CDR3 region: CASSISGSFFRETQYF. The CDR3 coding sequence is TGTGCCAGTAGTATATCAGGATCGTTCTTTAGGGAGACCCAGTACTTC.

The chain has TRBV20-1 and TRBJ2-3; 8 bases fit TRBD2. Germline trimming cut 0 bases from V and 5 bases from J; bases unmatched to any gene: 13. Germline CDR1 is DFQATT and CDR2 is SNEGSKA (reference sequence). The CDR3 extends over 17 amino acids. In DNA, the CDR3 is TGCAGTGCTAGAGATAGGCGGGGGACTAGTACTGGAGATACGCAGTATTTT. Amino acids: CSARDRRGTSTGDTQYF.

This clonotype was observed many times. The V and J genes are TRBV27 and TRBJ2-4, with 8 positions matching TRBD2. The CDR3 contains 15 residues. Losses at the gene ends were 5 bases for V and 6 bases for J; bases not matched to a gene: 9. The germline V gene encodes CDR1 MNHEY and CDR2 SMNVEV (reference sequence). The CDR3 region has the DNA TGTGCCAGCAGTCAGACTAGCGCCGATTTAAACATTCAGTACTTC. Its translation: CASSQTSADLNIQYF.

This rearrangement joins TRBV12-3 or TRBV12-4 to TRBJ2-5; 7 positions match TRBD1. The CDR3 contains 13 residues. The J segment lost 5 bases and the V segment lost 6 bases, leaving 6 bases of the junction unmatched. The CDR3 nucleotides are TGTGCCAGCAGGACAGGGTATAAGGAGACCCAGTACTTC. It is translated as CASRTGYKETQYF.

This clonotype showed up many times. The genes are TRBV12-3 or TRBV12-4 and TRBJ1-5; D uncertain. The germline V and J ends were trimmed by 0 bases and 0 bases, with 9 bases remaining between them. The CDR3 totals 16 residues. CDR3 DNA sequence: TGTGCCAGCAGTTTAGCGTCCGAAGATAGCAATCAGCCCCAGCATTTT. It yields the protein CASSLASEDSNQPQHF.

In its sample, this clonotype was seen many times. The J gene is TRBJ1-3, the V gene TRBV12-3 or TRBV12-4, with TRBD1 as a possible D gene (5 bases). V was pared by 3 bases and J by 5 bases, with 14 bases between. This CDR3 spans 15 amino acids. The CDR3 sequence is CASSFPGPLRNTIYF. DNA for the CDR3: TGTGCCAGCAGTTTCCCGGGACCCCTTAGAAACACCATATATTTT.

This clonotype was counted many times. One junction end disagrees with the germline gene, perhaps due to a read error. V usage is TRBV2 and J usage is TRBJ2-2, with 11 bases aligning to TRBD2. The CDR3 is 15 residues long. Germline V gene sequence: CDR1 SNHLY, CDR2 FYNNEI. The CDR3, as DNA: TGCGCCAGCAGAGGGACTAGCGGGAACACCGGGGAGCTGTTTTTT. Residues: CASRGTSGNTGELFF.

This clonotype was observed many times. The rearrangement uses TRBV7-2 and TRBJ2-7; 8 bases match TRBD1. Trimming at V came to 3 bases and at J to 3 bases, leaving 4 bases not matched to a gene. The CDR3 is 14 residues long. Per germline, CDR1 SGHTA and CDR2 FQGNSA. The CDR3 DNA reads as TGTGCCAGCAGCTTTGCAGGGGGCGGCTACGAGCAGTACTTC. As protein: CASSFAGGGYEQYF.

This clonotype was seen ten or more times. The V call is TRBV24-1, the J call TRBJ2-2; the match to TRBD2 covers 14 bases. The CDR3 length is 20 residues. V was clipped by 2 bases and J by 0 bases; unmatched bases: 7. Germline V gives CDR1 KGHDR, CDR2 SFDVKD. CDR3 region: CATSDSSGLAGVANTGELFF. DNA of the CDR3: TGTGCCACCAGTGATTCCTCGGGACTAGCGGGAGTAGCGAACACCGGGGAGCTGTTTTTT.

V and J are TRBV12-3 or TRBV12-4 and TRBJ1-5; D gene unclear. V was pared by 3 bases and J by 9 bases, with 12 bases between. CDR3 length equals 13 residues. This CDR3 is CASSFGPYPPQHF. In DNA form, the CDR3 reads TGTGCCAGCAGTTTTGGACCATATCCGCCCCAGCATTTT.

V usage is TRBV28 and J usage is TRBJ2-7; D gene unclear. The CDR3 length is 14 residues. Germline-derived CDR1 and CDR2 are MDHEN and SYDVKM. Between the trimmed V and J ends, which lost 2 bases and 3 bases, there was a span of 11 bases. CDR3 protein: CASSLRGLVYEQYF. CDR3 nucleotides: TGTGCCAGCAGTTTACGTGGGCTCGTCTACGAGCAGTACTTC.

This clonotype was recorded many times. This chain links TRBV6-5 with TRBJ1-5, with a tentative D call TRBD1 (5 bases). Per germline, CDR1 MNHEY and CDR2 SVGAGI. The germline V and J ends were trimmed by 4 bases and 1 base, with 14 bases remaining between them. The CDR3 is made up of 16 amino acids. The CDR3 loop is CASSSQGGSSNQPQHF. CDR3 in DNA: TGTGCCAGCAGTTCGCAGGGAGGTTCGAGCAATCAGCCCCAGCATTTT.

This clonotype was seen repeatedly, ten times or more. This sequence joins TRBV28 and TRBJ2-7; D is ambiguous. This CDR3 has 13 amino acids. Deletions cut 6 bases from V and 2 bases from J, with 11 bases between. Germline V gives CDR1 MDHEN, CDR2 SYDVKM. The CDR3 protein is CASRKLGPYEQYF. CDR3 DNA sequence: TGTGCCAGCAGAAAACTGGGTCCCTACGAGCAGTACTTC.

This clonotype was seen ten or more times. V and J are TRBV4-1 and TRBJ2-7, with 12 bases that match TRBD2. V lost 0 bases to trimming and J lost 6 bases; unmatched junction nucleotides: 18. The length of the CDR3 is 20 residues. CDR1 is MGHRA, CDR2 YSYEKL, per germline. The CDR3 nucleotides read TGCGCCAGCAGCCAAGAGCGGCGTAGGCTAGCGGGAGGGCCGGGGGCCGAGCAGTACTTC. Amino acids: CASSQERRRLAGGPGAEQYF.

This clonotype was seen repeatedly, ten times or more. This sequence joins TRBV19 and TRBJ2-7; the D gene could be TRBD1 or TRBD2 (5 bases each). Germline CDR1 LNHDA, CDR2 SQIVND (reference sequence). This CDR3 has 14 amino acids. The V and J ends lost 5 bases and 1 base respectively, with 12 bases between them. DNA of the CDR3: TGTGCCAGTAGTCATGGGACGCTGTCCTACGAGCAGTACTTC. As protein: CASSHGTLSYEQYF.

A few counts support this clonotype. At one of its ends the junction is not consistent with the germline gene, which may arise from a read error. The V and J genes are TRBV28 and TRBJ2-4; 10 positions agree with TRBD1. The CDR3 contains 16 residues. The germline V gene encodes CDR1 MDHEN and CDR2 SYDVKM. The CDR3 spells CASSFTGQGFVNIKYF. The CDR3 DNA is TGTGCCAGCAGTTTCACGGGACAGGGGTTCGTAAACATTAAGTACTTC. The whole variable domain, filled in from reference TRBV28 and TRBJ2-4, reads DVKVTQSSRYLVKRTGEKVFLECVQDMDHENMFWYRQDPGLGLRLIYFSYDVKMKEKGDIPEGYSVSREKKERFSLILESASTNQTSMYLCASSFTGQGFVNIKYFGAGTRLSVL.

This clonotype was seen ten or more times. The rearrangement links TRBV20-1 to TRBJ1-5, with D perhaps TRBD1 (5 bases). This CDR3 is built from 13 residues. The V gene lost 1 base and the J gene lost 3 bases, with 7 bases spanning the gap. The germline CDR1 and CDR2 sequences are DFQATT and SNEGSKA (reference sequence). CDR3 sequence (DNA): TGCAGTGCTAGAGGACAGTTCAATCAGCCCCAGCATTTT. Encoded protein: CSARGQFNQPQHF.

The V call is TRBV11-2, the J call TRBJ1-2; D may be TRBD1 (5 bases). With 0 bases removed from V and 7 bases from J, the gap between germline ends came to 9 bases. The CDR3 extends over 13 amino acids. The V gene's germline CDR1 is SGHAT and CDR2 FQNNGV. Here the CDR3 reads CASSLDGGGGYTF. The DNA of the CDR3 is TGTGCCAGCAGCTTAGACGGGGGAGGTGGCTACACCTTC.

This clonotype was seen many times. CDR3 sequence reads: CASSQGTSDYEQYF. CDR3 nucleotides: TGTGCCAGCAGCCAAGGGACTAGCGATTACGAGCAGTACTTC. V and J are TRBV3-1 and TRBJ2-7; 9 positions match TRBD2. The CDR3 covers 14 residues. Trimming cost V 1 base and J 4 bases; bases outside gene matches: 2. The V gene's germline CDR1 is LGHDT and CDR2 YNNKEL (reference sequence).

This clonotype appeared many times. V is TRBV20-1 and J is TRBJ2-7, with 9 positions matching TRBD2. This CDR3 is 14 amino acids long. Unmatched junction bases numbered 3, after V lost 1 base and J lost 2 bases. The germline CDR1 and CDR2 sequences are DFQATT and SNEGSKA (reference sequence). CDR3 DNA sequence: TGCAGTGCTAGAGGGGCTAGCGGGACCTACGAGCAGTACTTC. This sequence encodes CSARGASGTYEQYF.

This clonotype was observed at least ten times. The chain has TRBV28 and TRBJ2-7; D remains unclear. The V end was cut by 10 bases, the J end by 4 bases, with 17 bases between. CDR1 is MDHEN, CDR2 SYDVKM, per germline. There are 13 residues in the CDR3. The CDR3 loop is CATALGRGYEQYF. The CDR3 bases are TGTGCCACCGCTCTCGGTCGTGGGTACGAGCAGTACTTC.

This clonotype was found many times. This chain joins TRBV11-1 and TRBJ1-1; a weak D match, TRBD1 (6 bases). Per the germline V gene, CDR1 is SGHAT and CDR2 is FQDESV (reference sequence). CDR3 length: 13 amino acids. Trimming removed 5 bases from V and 1 base from J, with 8 bases in between. Here the CDR3 reads CASSKTGNTEAFF. Here the CDR3 DNA reads TGTGCCAGCAGCAAGACAGGGAACACTGAAGCTTTCTTT.

The sample holds many counts of this clonotype. The gene calls are TRBV9 and TRBJ2-6, with D perhaps matching TRBD1 or TRBD2 (5 bases each). V was cut by 0 bases and J by 4 bases, with 8 bases left in between. The CDR3 loop spans 15 amino acids. The germline gives CDR1 SGDLS, CDR2 YYNGEE. CDR3 sequence: CASSVGGAGANVLTF. CDR3 nucleotide sequence: TGTGCCAGCAGCGTAGGAGGGGCCGGGGCCAACGTCCTGACTTTC.

There are many counts of this clonotype. The chain couples TRBV28 to TRBJ1-5; tentative D call: TRBD1 (5 bases). The V end lost 5 bases, the J end lost 0 bases, and 17 bases lay between the germline ends. The length of the CDR3 is 17 residues. Germline CDR1 and CDR2: MDHEN and SYDVKM. CDR3 nucleotide sequence: TGTGCCAGCAGTACCCACATTGCCAGGGATAGCAATCAGCCCCAGCATTTT. Translated: CASSTHIARDSNQPQHF.

V is TRBV24-1 and J is TRBJ1-5; D uncertain. Germline CDR1 and CDR2: KGHDR and SFDVKD. The V end was cut by 4 bases, the J end by 7 bases, with 10 bases between. The CDR3 has 13 amino acids. CDR3 sequence (DNA): TGTGCCACCAGTGACCGACCCAACCAGCCCCAGCATTTT. This encodes CATSDRPNQPQHF.

The V and J genes are TRBV27 and TRBJ1-5, with D unclear. V lost 6 bases and J 4 bases, leaving 13 bases between the germline ends. CDR3 length: 14 amino acids. Germline V CDR1 and CDR2: MNHEY, SMNVEV (reference sequence). CDR3 loop: CASSLQLGNQPQHF. CDR3 nucleotide sequence: TGTGCCAGCAGCTTACAACTAGGGAATCAGCCCCAGCATTTT.

This clonotype was counted many times. The chain joins TRBV28 to TRBJ2-7; 9 nucleotides line up with TRBD1. V trimming: 6 bases; J trimming: 3 bases; junction bases outside the gene matches: 9. From germline, CDR1 is MDHEN and CDR2 SYDVKM. This CDR3 is 15 amino acids long. The CDR3 nucleotides are TGTGCCAGCAGGAAACAGGGGGCCCAAAGCTACGAGCAGTACTTC. Residues: CASRKQGAQSYEQYF. The full variable domain, in which reference TRBV28 and TRBJ2-7 provide the parts outside the CDR3, is DVKVTQSSRYLVKRTGEKVFLECVQDMDHENMFWYRQDPGLGLRLIYFSYDVKMKEKGDIPEGYSVSREKKERFSLILESASTNQTSMYLCASRKQGAQSYEQYFGPGTRLTVT.

This clonotype came up once. The CDR3 region is CASSSGGGLSGYTF. CDR3 in DNA: TGTGCCAGCAGTTCCGGGGGCGGGCTGAGCGGCTACACCTTC. This rearrangement joins TRBV12-3 or TRBV12-4 to TRBJ1-2; D perhaps matches TRBD1 (6 bases). V lost 4 bases to trimming and J lost 8 bases, with 17 bases between them. The CDR3 has 14 residues.

This clonotype occurred a few times. The CDR3 does not close with the conserved phenylalanine or tryptophan, likely indicating a read error. No DNA is shown, since the ends of the CDR3 on it are uncertain; the CDR3 is the one TCRdb lists. This chain links TRBV3-1 with TRBJ2-5; the table's D call TRBD1 went unverified against the DNA. The CDR3 length equals 15 residues, ends included. Germline V gene data show CDR1 as LGHDT and CDR2 as YNNKEL (reference sequence). The CDR3 reads CASSQVVTIGAAVQV.

This clonotype appeared many times. The chain is built from TRBV20-1 and TRBJ2-7; 10 nucleotides align to TRBD2. Per germline, CDR1 DFQATT and CDR2 SNEGSKA (reference sequence). V lost 0 bases to trimming and J lost 7 bases; unmatched junction nucleotides: 12. This CDR3 comprises 16 residues. The CDR3 region has the DNA TGCAGTGCTAGAGATATAAAGCTAGCGGGAGCTGATGAGCAGTACTTC. Protein: CSARDIKLAGADEQYF.